The present T cell receptor (beta chain) was sequenced within a study of Ad26.COV2.S vaccination and SARS-CoV-2 variants. Background on the study: Ad26.COV2.S shots went into the muscle once or twice, 56 days apart.

CDR1 is SGDLS and CDR2 is YYNGEE in the germline V gene. There are 12 residues in the CDR3. Trimming shortened V by 4 bases and J by 4 bases, and 8 bases separated the two germline ends. Regarding treatment: 19 received Ad26.COV2.S at low or high dose, single or two shots; about 5 received placebo; per-sample allocation not given. Sampling took place 63 days after the first vaccine or placebo injection. The assay was immunoSEQ multiplex PCR, and TCRdb's table has in-frame clones only and misses some. The sample has about 350,000 clones; about 85% are singletons. The rearrangement uses TRBV9 and TRBJ2-5, with unresolved D. The TCR sequence derives from a person between 18 and 65 years old who received the Ad26.COV2.S COVID-19 vaccine or a placebo. The source was peripheral blood, collected in a trial of Ad26.COV2.S vaccine versus placebo. The CDR3 spells CASSSRGETQYF. In DNA form, the CDR3 reads TGTGCCAGCAGCTCGCGCGGAGAGACCCAGTACTTC.